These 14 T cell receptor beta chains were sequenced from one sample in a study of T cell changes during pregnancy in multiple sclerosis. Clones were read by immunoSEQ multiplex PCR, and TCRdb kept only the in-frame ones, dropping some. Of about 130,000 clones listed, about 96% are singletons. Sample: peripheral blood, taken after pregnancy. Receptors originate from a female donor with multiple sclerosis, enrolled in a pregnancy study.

The CDR3 sequence is CASRPGTSGSANTGELFF. The CDR3 DNA follows: TGTGCCAGCCGGCCAGGGACTAGCGGGAGCGCGAACACCGGGGAGCTGTTTTTT. The chain uses TRBV2 and TRBJ2-2, with 14 bases lining up with TRBD2. CDR1 SNHLY and CDR2 FYNNEI come from the germline V gene. This CDR3 comprises 18 residues. J was trimmed by 0 bases and V by 8 bases; bases with no gene match: 8.

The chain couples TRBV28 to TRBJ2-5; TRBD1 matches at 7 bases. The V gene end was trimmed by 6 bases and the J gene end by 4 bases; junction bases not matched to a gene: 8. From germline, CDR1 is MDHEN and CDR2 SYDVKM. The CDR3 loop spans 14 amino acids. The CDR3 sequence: CASSRDSVGETQYF. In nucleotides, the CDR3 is TGTGCCAGCAGCCGGGACAGCGTCGGAGAGACCCAGTACTTC.

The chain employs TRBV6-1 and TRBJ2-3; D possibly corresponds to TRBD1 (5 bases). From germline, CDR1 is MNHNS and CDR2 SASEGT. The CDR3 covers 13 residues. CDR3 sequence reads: CATEGVDTDTQYF. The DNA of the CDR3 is TGTGCGACGGAAGGGGTTGACACAGATACGCAGTATTTT.

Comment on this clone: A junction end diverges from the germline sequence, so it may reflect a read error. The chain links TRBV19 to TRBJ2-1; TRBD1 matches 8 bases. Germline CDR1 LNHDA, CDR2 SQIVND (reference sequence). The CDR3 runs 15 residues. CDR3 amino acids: CASSLDRGSYNEQFF. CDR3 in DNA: TGTGCCAGTAGTCTAGACAGGGGTTCCTACAATGAGCAGTTCTTC.

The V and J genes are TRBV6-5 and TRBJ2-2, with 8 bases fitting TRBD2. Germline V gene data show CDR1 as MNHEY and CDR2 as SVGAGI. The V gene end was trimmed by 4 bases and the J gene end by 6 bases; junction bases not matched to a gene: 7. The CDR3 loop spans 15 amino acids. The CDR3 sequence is CASSFDGRAPGELFF. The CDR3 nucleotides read TGTGCCAGCAGTTTCGACGGGAGGGCCCCCGGGGAGCTGTTTTTT.

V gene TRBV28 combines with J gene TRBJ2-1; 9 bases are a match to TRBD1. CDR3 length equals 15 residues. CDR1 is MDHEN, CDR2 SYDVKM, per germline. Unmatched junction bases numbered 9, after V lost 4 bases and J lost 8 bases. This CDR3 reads CASSSTGTGTDEQFF. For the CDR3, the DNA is TGTGCCAGCAGTTCGACCGGGACAGGGACCGATGAGCAGTTCTTC.

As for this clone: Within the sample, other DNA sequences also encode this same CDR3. CDR3 in amino acids: CASSLPGQGNQPQHF. The CDR3 nucleotides read TGTGCCAGCAGTTTACCGGGACAGGGGAATCAGCCCCAGCATTTT. The rearrangement links TRBV28 to TRBJ1-5, with 10 bases lining up with TRBD1. The ends lost 2 bases at V and 4 bases at J; junction bases unmatched: 2. The CDR3 contains 15 residues. Looked up from germline, CDR1 is MDHEN and CDR2 is SYDVKM.

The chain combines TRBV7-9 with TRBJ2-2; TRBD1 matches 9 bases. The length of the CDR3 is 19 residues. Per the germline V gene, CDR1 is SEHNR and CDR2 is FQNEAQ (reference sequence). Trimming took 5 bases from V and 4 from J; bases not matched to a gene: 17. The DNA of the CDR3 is TGTGCCAGCAGCCCTCCAGCCTCGAGGAGGGACAGGGTCACCGGGGAGCTGTTTTTT. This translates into CASSPPASRRDRVTGELFF.

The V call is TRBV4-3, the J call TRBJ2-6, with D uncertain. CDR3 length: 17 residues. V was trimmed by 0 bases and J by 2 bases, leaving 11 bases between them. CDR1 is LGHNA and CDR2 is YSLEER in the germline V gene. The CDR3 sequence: CASSQDSGKAGANVLTF. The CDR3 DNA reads TGCGCCAGCAGCCAAGATTCAGGCAAAGCTGGGGCCAACGTCCTGACTTTC.

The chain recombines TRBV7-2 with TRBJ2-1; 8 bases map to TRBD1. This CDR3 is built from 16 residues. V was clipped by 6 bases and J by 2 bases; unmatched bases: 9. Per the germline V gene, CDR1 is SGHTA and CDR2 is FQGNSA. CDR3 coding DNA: TGTGCCAGCAGTTATCAACAGGGGGTGGCCTACAATGAGCAGTTCTTC. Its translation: CASSYQQGVAYNEQFF.

The CDR3 coding sequence is TGTGCCAGCTCACCGACTAGCGGCTCCTACGAGCAGTACTTC. This encodes CASSPTSGSYEQYF. This chain links TRBV18 with TRBJ2-7, with 9 positions matching TRBD2. The length of the CDR3 is 14 residues. The junction had 0 bases not matched to a gene; V was cut back by 3 bases and J by 0 bases. The V gene's germline CDR1 is KGHSH and CDR2 LQKENI.

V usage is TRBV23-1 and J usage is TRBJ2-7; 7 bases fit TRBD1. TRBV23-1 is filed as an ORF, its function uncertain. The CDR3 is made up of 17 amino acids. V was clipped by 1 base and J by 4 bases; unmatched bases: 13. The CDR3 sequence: CASSQWVKGQRVYEQYF. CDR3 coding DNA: TGCGCCAGCAGTCAATGGGTGAAGGGACAGAGGGTTTACGAGCAGTACTTC.

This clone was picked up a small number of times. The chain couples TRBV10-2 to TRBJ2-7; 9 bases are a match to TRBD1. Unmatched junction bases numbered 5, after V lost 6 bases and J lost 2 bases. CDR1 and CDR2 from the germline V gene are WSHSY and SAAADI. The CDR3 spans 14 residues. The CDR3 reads CASRRQGGTYEQYF. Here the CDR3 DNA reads TGCGCCAGCAGAAGACAGGGGGGAACCTACGAGCAGTACTTC.

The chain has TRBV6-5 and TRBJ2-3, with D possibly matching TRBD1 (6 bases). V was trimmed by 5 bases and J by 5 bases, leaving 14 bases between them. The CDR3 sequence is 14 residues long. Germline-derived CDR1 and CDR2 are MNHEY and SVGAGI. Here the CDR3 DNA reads TGTGCCAGCAGTCTCCAGGGGAGTGGAGATACGCAGTATTTT. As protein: CASSLQGSGDTQYF.